The next 4 T cell receptor beta chains were all read from a single sample in a study of OX40 agonist ivuxolimab in advanced cancers. Assay: immunoSEQ multiplex PCR; the TCRdb copy retains only in-frame clones and omits some. The sample has under 90,000 clones, 75% to 90% seen once. The sequencing used CD4+ or CD8+ T cells sorted from blood, collected in a trial of the OX40 agonist ivuxolimab. Receptors originate from an adult with an advanced solid tumor such as melanoma, head and neck, liver or kidney cancer.

The V gene is TRBV5-4, the J gene TRBJ1-1; unclear D gene. CDR1 SGHNT and CDR2 YYREEE come from the germline V gene (reference sequence). Trimming shortened V by 0 bases and J by 4 bases, and 10 bases separated the two germline ends. There are 14 residues in the CDR3. CDR3: CASSLESASTEAFF. CDR3 DNA: TGTGCCAGCAGCTTGGAGTCGGCGAGCACTGAAGCTTTCTTT.

The chain is built from TRBV10-3 and TRBJ2-5, with D unresolved. This CDR3 has 12 amino acids. Trimming removed 0 bases from V and 6 bases from J, with 5 bases in between. Germline-derived CDR1 and CDR2 are ENHRY and SYGVKD. The CDR3 DNA reads TGTGCCATCAGTGAGTCGAAGAAGACCCAGTACTTC. Protein sequence: CAISESKKTQYF.

The chain recombines TRBV6-5 with TRBJ2-7, with TRBD2 identical over 12 bases. Germline CDR1 reads MNHEY; CDR2 reads SVGAGI. V lost 10 bases to trimming and J lost 1 base; unmatched junction nucleotides: 5. This CDR3 is built from 14 residues. This CDR3 reads CATTTSGRSYEQYF. The CDR3, as DNA: TGTGCCACCACGACTAGCGGGAGATCCTACGAGCAGTACTTC.

This sequence joins TRBV5-1 and TRBJ1-2, with TRBD1 identical over 11 bases. J gave up 7 bases and V 4 bases, and 3 bases lay outside the gene matches. The CDR3 has 13 residues. Germline V lookup: CDR1 SGHRS, CDR2 YFSETQ. This chain's CDR3 is CASSPGQGVGYTF. CDR3 DNA: TGCGCCAGCAGCCCGGGACAGGGGGTTGGCTACACCTTC.